This TCR beta chain was identified during a study of neurological immune-mediated disorders. This CDR3 has 13 amino acids. V was clipped by 1 base and J by 10 bases, with 13 bases between them. The germline CDR1 and CDR2 sequences are MGHRA and YSYEKL. The unsorted libraries were made from 2 million PBMCs kept at -80 C. This clonotype was detected many times. Its antigen is unknown. 5'RACE with 10-nucleotide random UMIs produced the cDNA. Every sequencing run gave over 200 million TCR-beta sequences, taken from 15-18 subjects. TCRdb fed the 5' RACE reads into MiXCR, producing one record per CDR3 protein. The sample holds more than 13,000 distinct CDR3 sequences, 10% seen once. Study observations and caveats: Patients with HTLV-1-associated myelopathy showed the most TCR clonal expansion. Those with multiple sclerosis showed the least, falling below healthy controls.

The chain carries TRBV4-1 and TRBJ1-1, with D uncertain. Sequenced sample: PBMCs. The receptor's source is a woman in her 40s in good health. CDR3 amino acids: CASSQVPGGPAFF. As DNA, the CDR3 is TGCGCCAGCAGCCAAGTTCCGGGCGGCCCAGCTTTCTTT.